The next 27 T cell receptor beta chains were all read from a single sample in a study of response to subunit inactivated influenza vaccine. TCRdb re-analysed the RT-PCR reads in MiXCR, keeping a single row per CDR3 protein. Of 750,000 to 850,000 distinct CDR3 sequences in the sample, less than 20% are singletons; the top ten hold 11%. Sequences were derived from PBMCs from blood, sampled more than 4 days after vaccination. The receptors derive from a middle-aged man who received an inactivated influenza vaccine.

With respect to this clonotype: Given a much more abundant clone one base away, this may be a read error. J is TRBJ1-6 and V is TRBV5-1; D perhaps matches TRBD1 (5 bases). This CDR3 spans 15 amino acids. Trimming pared 4 bases from V and 9 bases from J, leaving 17 bases between. Germline V gene data show CDR1 as SGHRS and CDR2 as YFSETQ. DNA for the CDR3: TGCGCCAGCAGCAGCCGACAGTTAAATATTTCACCCCTCCACTTT. It translates to CASSSRQLNISPLHF.

In this sample, this clonotype turned up a few times. The chain couples TRBV6-2 or TRBV6-3 to TRBJ1-2, with no clear D. Per the germline V gene, CDR1 is MNHEY and CDR2 is SVGEGT. Trimming stripped 7 bases from V and 0 bases from J, with 9 bases between. CDR3 length equals 13 residues. The CDR3 loop reads CASTGYTNYGYTF. CDR3 coding DNA: TGTGCCAGCACTGGATACACTAACTATGGCTACACCTTC.

This chain uses TRBV6-1 with TRBJ2-7, with TRBD2 identical over 7 bases. Trimming removed 5 bases from V and 1 base from J; junction bases left unmatched: 11. The V gene's germline CDR1 is MNHNS and CDR2 SASEGT. This CDR3 region has 16 residues. The CDR3, as DNA: TGTGCCAGCAGTCCAATTAGGACTAGACCATCCTACGAGCAGTACTTC. Translated: CASSPIRTRPSYEQYF.

This clonotype was seen only a few times. This rearrangement joins TRBV10-3 to TRBJ2-7, with 10 bases identical to TRBD1. Germline CDR1 reads ENHRY; CDR2 reads SYGVKD. V shed 0 bases and J 2 bases; nucleotides not matched to a gene: 7. The length of the CDR3 is 17 residues. Here the CDR3 reads CAISESAGQGRTYEQYF. CDR3 bases: TGTGCCATCAGTGAGTCCGCGGGACAGGGGCGAACCTACGAGCAGTACTTC.

This clonotype was recorded a few times. The chain carries TRBV5-1 and TRBJ2-7; TRBD2 aligns across 13 bases. This CDR3 comprises 16 residues. From germline, CDR1 is SGHRS and CDR2 YFSETQ. The junction had 5 bases not matched to a gene; V was cut back by 3 bases and J by 2 bases. The CDR3 is CASSYGLAGVTYEQYF. The CDR3 bases are TGCGCCAGCAGCTACGGACTAGCGGGGGTTACCTACGAGCAGTACTTC. Combining the CDR3 with reference TRBV5-1 and TRBJ2-7 gives the whole variable domain KAGVTQTPRYLIKTRGQQVTLSCSPISGHRSVSWYQQTPGQGLQFLFEYFSETQRNKGNFPGRFSGRQFSNSRSEMNVSTLELGDSALYLCASSYGLAGVTYEQYFGPGTRLTVT.

This clonotype was found a few times. V and J are TRBV20-1 and TRBJ1-2; D remains ambiguous. Trimming pared 0 bases from V and 2 bases from J, leaving 7 bases between. This CDR3 spans 13 amino acids. Germline CDR1 reads DFQATT; CDR2 reads SNEGSKA (reference sequence). The CDR3 DNA is TGCAGTGCTAGAGACGCAGAAAACTATGGCTACACCTTC. Its protein is CSARDAENYGYTF.

This clonotype was seen only a few times. The chain links TRBV11-2 to TRBJ2-1; no clear D. The CDR3 covers 14 residues. Germline loops: CDR1 SGHAT, CDR2 FQNNGV. Deletions cut 2 bases from V and 4 bases from J, with 9 bases between. The DNA for the CDR3 is TGTGCCAGCAGCTTAAAGACGGATTACAATGAGCAGTTCTTC. It translates to CASSLKTDYNEQFF.

This clonotype showed up just a few times. The chain carries TRBV20-1 and TRBJ2-1, with D possibly being TRBD1 (5 bases). V gave up 7 bases and J gave up 4 bases, with 11 bases separating them. Germline V lookup: CDR1 DFQATT, CDR2 SNEGSKA (reference sequence). The CDR3 loop spans 12 amino acids. The CDR3 region has the DNA TGCAGTGTTGGGCAGGGATACAATGAGCAGTTCTTC. This encodes CSVGQGYNEQFF.

There are a few counts of this clonotype. The gene calls are TRBV15 and TRBJ2-3; 13 nucleotides align to TRBD2. Germline trimming cut 5 bases from V and 5 bases from J; bases unmatched to any gene: 4. CDR3 length: 15 residues. The germline gives CDR1 LNHNV, CDR2 YYDKDF (reference sequence). The CDR3, as DNA: TGTGCCACCAGCGGGACTAGCGGGAACGGAGATACGCAGTATTTT. It specifies CATSGTSGNGDTQYF.

A few counts support this clonotype. The genes are TRBV9 and TRBJ1-6; TRBD1 is a possible D gene (5 bases). Germline CDR1 and CDR2: SGDLS and YYNGEE. This CDR3 is built from 12 residues. The germline V and J ends were trimmed by 0 bases and 14 bases, with 9 bases remaining between them. This chain's CDR3 is CASSVDGGALHF. For the CDR3, the DNA is TGTGCCAGCAGCGTAGATGGGGGAGCCCTCCACTTT.

This clonotype was seen a few times. The gene calls are TRBV3-1 and TRBJ1-1; the D is unclear. The germline V and J ends were trimmed by 3 bases and 4 bases, with 6 bases remaining between them. Per germline, CDR1 LGHDT and CDR2 YNNKEL (reference sequence). CDR3 length equals 12 residues. The CDR3 DNA is TGTGCCAGCAGCCAGGGAATCACTGAAGCTTTCTTT. The encoded protein is CASSQGITEAFF.

This chain connects TRBV20-1 to TRBJ2-2; D perhaps matches TRBD2 (6 bases). The CDR3 consists of 12 residues. Per the germline V gene, CDR1 is DFQATT and CDR2 is SNEGSKA (reference sequence). V dropped 2 bases and J dropped 8 bases, with 9 bases sitting between them. CDR3 region: CSARMGGGELFF. The CDR3 DNA is TGCAGTGCTAGAATGGGGGGTGGGGAGCTGTTTTTT.

This clonotype has more than one count but fewer than ten. The chain joins TRBV6-1 to TRBJ2-1, with 12 bases fitting TRBD2. Trimming took 6 bases from V and 4 from J; bases not matched to a gene: 7. Germline values: CDR1 MNHNS, CDR2 SASEGT. This CDR3 is built from 16 residues. CDR3 nucleotides: TGTGCCAGCAGGATGGGACTAGCGGGCAAATACAATGAGCAGTTCTTC. Protein: CASRMGLAGKYNEQFF.

This clonotype was observed a handful of times. The genes are TRBV9 and TRBJ2-3, with no clear D. The CDR3 consists of 12 residues. Trimming left V 4 bases short and J 4 bases short, with 7 bases between. In germline, CDR1 is SGDLS, CDR2 YYNGEE. The CDR3 is CASSPPSDTQYF. CDR3 sequence (DNA): TGTGCCAGCAGCCCACCTTCAGATACGCAGTATTTT. Filled out from reference TRBV9 and TRBJ2-3, the complete variable domain reads DSGVTQTPKHLITATGQRVTLRCSPRSGDLSVYWYQQSLDQGLQFLIQYYNGEERAKGNILERFSAQQFPDLHSELNLSSLELGDSALYFCASSPPSDTQYFGPGTRLTVL.

This clonotype was seen many times. This chain joins TRBV12-3 or TRBV12-4 and TRBJ1-1, with D possibly TRBD1 on 6 matching bases. Trimming shortened V by 5 bases and J by 2 bases, and 15 bases separated the two germline ends. CDR3 length: 15 residues. CDR3 sequence: CASSTPPDRNTEAFF. Written as DNA, the CDR3 is TGTGCCAGCAGTACCCCGCCGGACAGAAACACTGAAGCTTTCTTT.

This clonotype was counted only a few times. This sequence joins TRBV6-2 or TRBV6-3 and TRBJ2-7; TRBD1 might be the D (5 bases). Germline CDR1 and CDR2: MNHEY and SVGEGT. Trimming pared 4 bases from V and 5 bases from J, leaving 18 bases between. CDR3 length equals 15 residues. The CDR3 DNA reads as TGTGCCAGCAGTTCCCAGGGAAGGGGCCTCCACGAGCAGTACTTC. Protein: CASSSQGRGLHEQYF.

This clonotype was observed a few times. The genes are TRBV20-1 and TRBJ2-1; TRBD2 agrees at 10 bases. Germline V CDR1 and CDR2: DFQATT, SNEGSKA (reference sequence). The CDR3 is made up of 14 amino acids. V lost 5 bases and J lost 6; bases outside the gene matches: 7. Here the CDR3 DNA reads TGCAGTGCTGGAAGCGGGAGGGCCGCCAATGAGCAGTTCTTC. Its protein is CSAGSGRAANEQFF.

V and J are TRBV14 and TRBJ2-6, with D hard to call. The CDR3 spans 14 residues. The germline V gene has CDR1 SGHDN and CDR2 FVKESK. The germline V and J ends were trimmed by 1 base and 3 bases, with 4 bases remaining between them. This CDR3 is CASSQAVGANVLTF. CDR3 nucleotide sequence: TGTGCCAGCAGCCAAGCGGTTGGGGCCAACGTCCTGACTTTC.

This clonotype was detected a few times. This sequence joins TRBV11-2 and TRBJ2-5, with D perhaps matching TRBD1 or TRBD2 (6 bases each). Trimming removed 10 bases at V and 5 bases at J, with 23 bases between. The CDR3 length is 15 residues. Germline CDR1 SGHAT, CDR2 FQNNGV. The CDR3 DNA reads TGTGCCACCTCGAGAGGGGGAGGCGATAAGGAGACCCAGTACTTC. This sequence encodes CATSRGGGDKETQYF.

This clonotype was found a few times. The chain employs TRBV25-1 and TRBJ1-4; D is possibly TRBD1 (5 bases). Germline CDR1 and CDR2: MGHDK and SYGVNS. V lost 4 bases to trimming and J lost 13 bases, with 22 bases between them. The CDR3 covers 15 residues. The CDR3 region is CASSARDVGFGGLFF. The CDR3 bases are TGTGCCAGCAGTGCCCGGGACGTCGGTTTCGGGGGACTGTTTTTT.

The gene calls are TRBV7-8 and TRBJ2-7; TRBD2 agrees at 9 bases. The CDR3 spans 16 residues. Trimming took 0 bases from V and 3 from J; bases not matched to a gene: 6. Germline-derived CDR1 and CDR2 are SGHVS and FQNEAQ. The CDR3 nucleotides are TGTGCCAGCAGCTTAGCCGGGACTAGCATTATCTACGAGCAGTACTTC. Translating gives CASSLAGTSIIYEQYF.

This clonotype was seen only a few times. V is TRBV10-3 and J is TRBJ2-7; perhaps TRBD1 as D (6 bases). Deletions cut 3 bases from V and 3 bases from J, with 18 bases between. In germline, CDR1 is ENHRY, CDR2 SYGVKD. This CDR3 is 16 amino acids long. This CDR3 is CAISDLEGTSHYEQYF. CDR3 nucleotides: TGTGCCATCAGTGACCTTGAGGGGACATCCCACTACGAGCAGTACTTC.

The chain couples TRBV12-3 or TRBV12-4 to TRBJ2-1; D is possibly TRBD1 (6 bases). The CDR3 has 12 amino acids. V was shortened by 6 bases and J by 7 bases, with 10 bases between the two germline ends. The CDR3 nucleotides are TGTGCCAGCAGAGCAAGGGGGAATGAGCAGTTCTTC. Its protein is CASRARGNEQFF.

A few counts support this clonotype. The chain joins TRBV6-1 to TRBJ2-3, with 7 bases lining up with TRBD2. The CDR3 totals 15 residues. CDR1 is MNHNS and CDR2 is SASEGT in the germline V gene. J was trimmed by 5 bases and V by 5 bases; bases with no gene match: 10. The CDR3 bases are TGTGCCAGCAGTCCTAGCGGACTATACGTAGATACGCAGTATTTT. Translated, it gives CASSPSGLYVDTQYF.

The V and J genes are TRBV29-1 and TRBJ2-5; D is undetermined. Per germline, CDR1 SQVTM and CDR2 ANQGSEA. V lost 1 base and J lost 5, with 5 bases in between. This CDR3 contains 11 residues. CDR3 loop: CSVEGMETQYF. CDR3 bases: TGCAGCGTTGAAGGGATGGAGACCCAGTACTTC.

The chain recombines TRBV7-2 with TRBJ2-1; D not resolved. V shed 0 bases and J shed 1 base, with 4 bases lying between them. The length of the CDR3 is 14 residues. Germline V lookup: CDR1 SGHTA, CDR2 FQGNSA. The CDR3 DNA follows: TGTGCCAGCAGCTTAGCGGATTCCTACAATGAGCAGTTCTTC. Translation: CASSLADSYNEQFF.

This chain uses TRBV11-2 with TRBJ2-7; D is unresolved. Trimming left V 2 bases short and J 5 bases short, with 7 bases between. The CDR3 consists of 12 residues. Per the germline V gene, CDR1 is SGHAT and CDR2 is FQNNGV. The CDR3 DNA sequence: TGTGCCAGCAGCTTAATGGTCGACGAGCAGTACTTC. It translates to CASSLMVDEQYF.